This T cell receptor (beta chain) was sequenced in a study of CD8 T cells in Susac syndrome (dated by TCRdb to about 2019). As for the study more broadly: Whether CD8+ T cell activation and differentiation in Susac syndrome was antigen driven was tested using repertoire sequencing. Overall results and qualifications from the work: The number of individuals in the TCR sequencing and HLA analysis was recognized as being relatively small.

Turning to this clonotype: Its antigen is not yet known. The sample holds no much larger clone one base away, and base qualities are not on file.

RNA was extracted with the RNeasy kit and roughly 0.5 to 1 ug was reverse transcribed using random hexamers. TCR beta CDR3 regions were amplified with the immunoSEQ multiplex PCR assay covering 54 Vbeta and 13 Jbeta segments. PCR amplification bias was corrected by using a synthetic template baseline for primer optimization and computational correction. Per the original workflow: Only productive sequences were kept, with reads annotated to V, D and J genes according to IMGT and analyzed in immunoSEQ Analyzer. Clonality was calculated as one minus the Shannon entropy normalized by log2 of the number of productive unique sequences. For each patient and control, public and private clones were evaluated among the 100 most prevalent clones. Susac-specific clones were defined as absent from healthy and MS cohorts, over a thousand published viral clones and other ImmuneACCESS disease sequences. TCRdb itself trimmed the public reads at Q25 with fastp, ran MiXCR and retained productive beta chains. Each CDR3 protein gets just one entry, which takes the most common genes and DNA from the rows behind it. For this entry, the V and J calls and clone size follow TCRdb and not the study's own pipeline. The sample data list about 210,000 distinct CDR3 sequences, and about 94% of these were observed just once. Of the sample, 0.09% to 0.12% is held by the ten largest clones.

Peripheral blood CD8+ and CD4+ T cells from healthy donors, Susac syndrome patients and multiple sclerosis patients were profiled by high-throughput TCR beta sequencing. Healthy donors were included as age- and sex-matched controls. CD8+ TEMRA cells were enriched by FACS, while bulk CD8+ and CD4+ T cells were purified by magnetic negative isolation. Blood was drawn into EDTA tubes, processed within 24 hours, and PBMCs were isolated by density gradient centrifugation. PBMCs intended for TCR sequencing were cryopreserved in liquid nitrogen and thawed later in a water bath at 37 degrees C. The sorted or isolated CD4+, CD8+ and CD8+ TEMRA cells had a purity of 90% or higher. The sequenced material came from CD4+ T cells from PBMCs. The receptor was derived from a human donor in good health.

The CDR3 loop reads CASSPGLAAYQETQYF. The DNA reads TGTGCCAGCAGCCCTGGACTAGCGGCGTACCAAGAGACCCAGTACTTC. In this chain, TRBV3-1 is recombined with TRBJ2-5; 10 nucleotides in the junction match TRBD2. Including the terminal cysteine and phenylalanine, the CDR3 comprises 16 residues. Solely the CDR3 DNA is kept, with 48 bases framed from the first base. Here V drops 4 bases and J drops 0 bases, and the junction holds 5 bases not matched to any gene. Based on the germline V gene (reference sequence), the CDR1 and CDR2 sequences are LGHDT and YNNKEL.